This T cell receptor (beta chain) was sequenced during a study of T-cell memory formation after mild COVID-19. This CDR3 region has 14 residues. Germline CDR1 LGHDT, CDR2 YNNKEL (reference sequence). Trimming took 2 bases from V and 3 from J, leaving 10 bases between them. TCRdb independently ran MiXCR on the 5' RACE reads; one entry per CDR3 protein. The data show 400,000 to 500,000 distinct CDR3 sequences, approximately 19% seen once. The specimen sequenced was PBMCs or a T cell subset sorted from them (not recorded which). The chain uses TRBV3-1 and TRBJ1-1; D is unresolved. The clonotype comes from a young man who had mild COVID-19 (a few samples of this study predate the infection). Cell type and time point are not known. CDR3 region: CASSQTWLDTEAFF. The DNA of the CDR3 is TGTGCCAGCAGCCAAACCTGGTTGGACACTGAAGCTTTCTTT.